One sample yielded the 21 T cell receptor beta chains listed below, sequenced in a study of T-cell memory formation after mild COVID-19. TCRdb processed the 5' RACE reads anew with MiXCR; each CDR3 protein has one entry. In the table there are 450,000 to 700,000 distinct CDR3 sequences, 18% of which are singletons. The sequencing input was PBMCs or a T cell subset sorted from them (not recorded which). These receptors were obtained from an adult woman who had mild COVID-19 (a few samples of this study predate the infection). Cell type and time point are not known.

This chain links TRBV5-4 with TRBJ2-6, with TRBD1 identical over 7 bases. The germline gives CDR1 SGHNT, CDR2 YYREEE (reference sequence). The trim removed 4 bases at V and 0 bases at J, leaving 10 bases unmatched. CDR3 length: 18 residues. The chain's CDR3 is CASSPRQGLSSGANVLTF. In DNA, the CDR3 is TGTGCCAGCAGCCCGAGACAGGGATTGAGCTCTGGGGCCAACGTCCTGACTTTC.

This chain connects TRBV20-1 to TRBJ1-1; possibly TRBD1 for D (6 bases). Trimming took 0 bases from V and 0 from J, leaving 11 bases between them. The CDR3 covers 15 residues. Germline CDR1 DFQATT, CDR2 SNEGSKA (reference sequence). The CDR3 sequence: CSARDWGDMNTEAFF. CDR3 nucleotides: TGCAGTGCTAGAGATTGGGGGGACATGAACACTGAAGCTTTCTTT.

This chain connects TRBV4-3 to TRBJ1-3; D is ambiguous. This CDR3 has 19 residues. Germline V lookup: CDR1 LGHNA, CDR2 YSLEER. V lost 0 bases to trimming and J lost 2 bases, with 20 bases between them. In nucleotides, the CDR3 is TGCGCCAGCAGCCAAGATTACATTCAAGGGCGCCCTCCTGGAAACACCATATATTTT. Translation gives CASSQDYIQGRPPGNTIYF.

This clonotype was recorded a few times. V gene TRBV6-6 combines with J gene TRBJ2-3; D unresolved. This CDR3 contains 13 residues. V shed 6 bases and J shed 2 bases, with 9 bases lying between them. CDR1 and CDR2 (germline): MNHNY, SVGAGI (reference sequence). DNA of the CDR3: TGTGCCAGCAGACATCCTAACACAGATACGCAGTATTTT. Translated: CASRHPNTDTQYF.

The chain has TRBV9 and TRBJ2-1; 11 nucleotides align to TRBD2. V was pared by 3 bases and J by 8 bases, with 7 bases of the junction left unmatched. Germline lookup yields CDR1 SGDLS and CDR2 YYNGEE. The CDR3 spans 15 residues. The CDR3 sequence is CASSDGTSGQDEQFF. In nucleotides, the CDR3 is TGTGCCAGCAGCGACGGGACTAGCGGCCAGGATGAGCAGTTCTTC.

This clonotype was recorded once. The chain recombines TRBV6-6 with TRBJ2-7; unclear D gene. The V and J ends lost 5 bases and 4 bases respectively, with 9 bases between them. The CDR3 length is 12 residues. Germline CDR1 and CDR2: MNHNY and SVGAGI (reference sequence). The CDR3 sequence is CASSPEYYEQYF. The CDR3, as DNA: TGTGCCAGCAGTCCGGAGTATTACGAGCAGTACTTC.

This chain joins TRBV4-3 and TRBJ2-3; 7 bases fit TRBD2. J gave up 5 bases and V 0 bases, and 8 bases lay outside the gene matches. The germline gives CDR1 LGHNA, CDR2 YSLEER. The CDR3 sequence is 16 residues long. CDR3 amino acids: CASSQDHRTREDTQYF. CDR3 sequence (DNA): TGCGCCAGCAGCCAAGATCACCGGACTAGGGAAGATACGCAGTATTTT.

This clonotype was observed a few times. V usage is TRBV6-5 and J usage is TRBJ2-5, with TRBD2 matching 14 bases. CDR3 size: 18 residues. Germline lookup yields CDR1 MNHEY and CDR2 SVGAGI. J lost 0 bases, V lost 4 bases, and 7 bases had no gene match. CDR3 residues: CASSSRLAGGPNQETQYF. The CDR3 DNA sequence: TGTGCCAGCAGTTCACGACTAGCGGGAGGGCCCAACCAAGAGACCCAGTACTTC.

This clonotype was picked up a small number of times. V usage is TRBV27 and J usage is TRBJ2-7, with 8 bases identical to TRBD1. Trimming took 5 bases from V and 7 from J; bases not matched to a gene: 10. Germline CDR1 reads MNHEY; CDR2 reads SMNVEV (reference sequence). This CDR3 has 14 residues. CDR3 sequence (DNA): TGTGCCAGCAGTCCCGGGACAGGCCAGGGGGAGCAGTACTTC. Its protein is CASSPGTGQGEQYF.

This clonotype came up a few times. The rearrangement links TRBV20-1 to TRBJ1-5, with 9 bases identical to TRBD1. The V gene's germline CDR1 is DFQATT and CDR2 SNEGSKA (reference sequence). This CDR3 contains 15 residues. Losses at the gene ends were 0 bases for V and 4 bases for J; bases not matched to a gene: 4. The CDR3 DNA reads TGCAGTGCTAGAGAGGGAGGGACAGGGAATCAGCCCCAGCATTTT. This sequence encodes CSAREGGTGNQPQHF.

This clonotype was seen at least ten times. This rearrangement joins TRBV3-1 to TRBJ2-1, with 7 bases matching TRBD2. This CDR3 is 15 amino acids long. Germline V gene lookup returns CDR1 LGHDT and CDR2 YNNKEL (reference sequence). V dropped 6 bases and J dropped 8; count of bases not matched to a gene: 13. CDR3 sequence (DNA): TGTGCCAGCAGTAGGCCAGCGGGGTTGAGGGATGAGCAGTTCTTC. This gives the protein CASSRPAGLRDEQFF.

This clonotype was seen a handful of times. The chain has TRBV20-1 and TRBJ2-4; D call uncertain. V was clipped by 1 base and J by 0 bases, with 13 bases between them. The germline gives CDR1 DFQATT, CDR2 SNEGSKA (reference sequence). The CDR3 consists of 16 residues. The CDR3 is CSARALAILAKNIQYF. Here the CDR3 DNA reads TGCAGTGCTAGAGCTTTGGCCATCCTAGCCAAAAACATTCAGTACTTC.

This clonotype was counted only a few times. This chain connects TRBV29-1 to TRBJ2-7; 8 nucleotides line up with TRBD1. The CDR3 is 14 residues long. V shed 8 bases, J shed 3 bases, and the junction held 12 bases outside the gene matches. Germline CDR1 reads SQVTM; CDR2 reads ANQGSEA. The CDR3 protein is CSFTVGQGVYEQYF. The CDR3 nucleotides are TGCAGCTTTACCGTTGGACAGGGCGTCTACGAGCAGTACTTC.

This clonotype was counted a few times. The J gene is TRBJ2-7, the V gene TRBV6-1; 12 nucleotides line up with TRBD2. The CDR3 totals 15 residues. The J segment lost 4 bases and the V segment lost 0 bases, leaving 1 base of the junction unmatched. Germline CDR1 MNHNS, CDR2 SASEGT. The CDR3 loop is CASSEATSGGYEQYF. In DNA form, the CDR3 reads TGTGCCAGCAGTGAAGCGACTAGCGGGGGATACGAGCAGTACTTC.

This clonotype has more than one count but fewer than ten. The chain links TRBV12-3 or TRBV12-4 to TRBJ2-2; no clear D. This CDR3 contains 14 residues. Trimming left V 3 bases short and J 1 base short, with 6 bases between. The DNA of the CDR3 is TGTGCCAGCAGTTTCGCGATGAACACCGGGGAGCTGTTTTTT. Its translation is CASSFAMNTGELFF.

This clonotype was found a few times. V usage is TRBV30 and J usage is TRBJ2-2; D ambiguous. V lost 0 bases and J lost 3, with 5 bases in between. Germline V CDR1 and CDR2: GTSNPN, SVGIG (reference sequence). The CDR3 consists of 13 residues. CDR3 coding DNA: TGTGCCTGGAGTGTATCCCACACCGGGGAGCTGTTTTTT. It translates to CAWSVSHTGELFF.

The rearrangement uses TRBV25-1 and TRBJ2-7; D is perhaps TRBD1 or TRBD2 (5 bases each). Trimming left V 3 bases short and J 3 bases short, with 12 bases between. In germline, CDR1 is MGHDK, CDR2 SYGVNS. CDR3 length equals 14 residues. CDR3 DNA: TGTGCCAGCAGTGACCCAGGGACGAACTACGAGCAGTACTTC. This gives the protein CASSDPGTNYEQYF.

This clonotype was seen a handful of times. The gene calls are TRBV5-1 and TRBJ2-1, with 10 bases identical to TRBD2. With 2 bases clipped from V and 0 bases from J, the junction kept 8 bases outside the gene matches. The CDR3 extends over 18 amino acids. Germline V gene sequence: CDR1 SGHRS, CDR2 YFSETQ. CDR3 residues: CASSFIAGGFSSYNEQFF. CDR3 DNA: TGCGCCAGCAGCTTCATAGCGGGGGGTTTCAGCTCCTACAATGAGCAGTTCTTC.

The chain joins TRBV12-3 or TRBV12-4 to TRBJ1-4, with a possible D match to TRBD1 (6 bases). The CDR3 contains 16 residues. Trimming stripped 3 bases from V and 8 bases from J, with 19 bases between. Here the CDR3 reads CASSFQGTGLREKLFF. The CDR3 coding sequence is TGTGCCAGCAGTTTTCAGGGGACGGGGTTACGGGAAAAACTGTTTTTT.

This clonotype was detected only a few times. This chain uses TRBV19 with TRBJ2-7; D might be TRBD2 (6 bases). CDR3 length: 15 amino acids. V dropped 1 base and J dropped 1 base, with 11 bases sitting between them. The germline gives CDR1 LNHDA, CDR2 SQIVND (reference sequence). This chain's CDR3 is CASSIGGEASYEQYF. In DNA form, the CDR3 reads TGTGCCAGTAGTATAGGGGGGGAGGCGTCCTACGAGCAGTACTTC. The full variable domain, with the rest looked up from reference TRBV19 and TRBJ2-7, is DGGITQSPKYLFRKEGQNVTLSCEQNLNHDAMYWYRQDPGQGLRLIYYSQIVNDFQKGDIAEGYSVSREKKESFPLTVTSAQKNPTAFYLCASSIGGEASYEQYFGPGTRLTVT.

There are a few counts of this clonotype. This CDR3 is CASRIYTDTQYF. The CDR3 nucleotides are TGTGCCAGCAGAATATACACAGATACGCAGTATTTT. The chain uses TRBV12-3 or TRBV12-4 and TRBJ2-3; D is unresolved. This CDR3 region has 12 residues. The V end was cut by 6 bases, the J end by 2 bases, with 6 bases between.